One and the same sample provided the 27 T cell receptor beta chains below, sequenced in a study of radiotherapy plus CTLA-4 blockade in lung cancer. Sequencing used immunoSEQ multiplex PCR; TCRdb keeps in-frame clones, though not all of them. The table has roughly 50,000 clones, approximately 79% seen once. The sample here was peripheral blood, taken from a patient treated with radiotherapy plus ipilimumab. The receptors were sampled from a human donor with non-small cell lung cancer who had stable disease on radiotherapy plus ipilimumab.

V gene TRBV4-2 combines with J gene TRBJ1-2, with 9 bases lining up with TRBD1. In germline, CDR1 is LGHNA, CDR2 YNFKEQ. The CDR3 has 13 residues. The J segment lost 4 bases and the V segment lost 8 bases, leaving 5 bases of the junction unmatched. The CDR3 nucleotides are TGTGCCAGCCACGAGGGACAGGGCTATGGCTACACCTTC. Its translation is CASHEGQGYGYTF.

This sequence joins TRBV15 and TRBJ2-7; tentative D call: TRBD2 (5 bases). Germline-derived CDR1 and CDR2 are LNHNV and YYDKDF (reference sequence). The CDR3 spans 19 residues. V was trimmed by 1 base and J by 0 bases, leaving 22 bases between them. The CDR3 spells CATSRVRGTTRSGSYEQYF. In DNA, the CDR3 is TGTGCCACCAGCAGAGTTCGGGGAACCACTAGGAGTGGCTCCTACGAGCAGTACTTC.

In DNA, the CDR3 is TGTGCCAGCAGGCCCTTGACAGGGGGCGCGGGTGGCTACACCTTC. Encoded protein: CASRPLTGGAGGYTF. This chain joins TRBV6-5 and TRBJ1-2; TRBD1 matches 10 bases. Germline V gene lookup returns CDR1 MNHEY and CDR2 SVGAGI. The CDR3 covers 15 residues. The ends lost 6 bases at V and 7 bases at J; junction bases unmatched: 11.

The gene calls are TRBV18 and TRBJ2-1; TRBD1 matches 7 bases. Germline CDR1 KGHSH, CDR2 LQKENI. This CDR3 has 16 residues. V trimming: 0 bases; J trimming: 0 bases; junction bases outside the gene matches: 2. CDR3: CASSPPPGGSYNEQFF. The CDR3 DNA reads as TGTGCCAGCTCACCACCGCCAGGGGGCTCCTACAATGAGCAGTTCTTC.

V usage is TRBV2 and J usage is TRBJ2-7; D not certain. The V end was cut by 4 bases, the J end by 3 bases, with 13 bases between. The length of the CDR3 is 14 residues. Germline loops: CDR1 SNHLY, CDR2 FYNNEI. CDR3 in amino acids: CASSAQTRGYEQYF. In DNA, the CDR3 is TGTGCCAGCAGTGCGCAAACACGAGGCTACGAGCAGTACTTC. Variable domain in full (rest from reference TRBV2 and TRBJ2-7): EPEVTQTPSHQVTQMGQEVILRCVPISNHLYFYWYRQILGQKVEFLVSFYNNEISEKSEIFDDQFSVERPDGSNFTLKIRSTKLEDSAMYFCASSAQTRGYEQYFGPGTRLTVT.

V gene TRBV13 combines with J gene TRBJ1-1; the D gene is possibly TRBD1 (6 bases). V was shortened by 5 bases and J by 0 bases, with 22 bases between the two germline ends. Germline V gene lookup returns CDR1 PRHDT and CDR2 FYEKMQ (reference sequence). This CDR3 spans 18 amino acids. CDR3 DNA: TGTGCCAGCAGCCTCCTGTCCACAGGGCTACGTATGAACACTGAAGCTTTCTTT. Protein sequence: CASSLLSTGLRMNTEAFF.

This chain links TRBV25-1 with TRBJ2-1; 7 bases match TRBD2. The CDR3 totals 14 residues. Trimming at V came to 7 bases and at J to 0 bases, leaving 3 bases not matched to a gene. The germline V gene encodes CDR1 MGHDK and CDR2 SYGVNS. In DNA form, the CDR3 reads TGTGCCAGCAAAGGCGGGAGCTCCTACAATGAGCAGTTCTTC. Translating it yields CASKGGSSYNEQFF.

CDR3 in amino acids: CASSSRDTAIPRGYTF. The CDR3 nucleotides are TGTGCCAGCAGTTCCCGGGACACCGCTATACCCAGGGGCTACACCTTC. The V call is TRBV6-5, the J call TRBJ1-2; D might be TRBD1 (6 bases). Trimming stripped 4 bases from V and 8 bases from J, with 23 bases between. This CDR3 is built from 16 residues. Per germline, CDR1 MNHEY and CDR2 SVGAGI.

This rearrangement joins TRBV21-1 to TRBJ1-5. TRBV21-1 is a pseudogene segment. The CDR3 length is 16 residues. The chain's CDR3 is CASSCSLHWHHQPQHF. CDR3 nucleotide sequence: TGTGCCAGCAGTTGTAGTCTACATTGGCATCATCAGCCCCAGCATTTT.

CDR3 residues: CAHSWQFGALHF. As DNA, the CDR3 is TGTGCCCACTCTTGGCAGTTTGGAGCCCTCCACTTT. V is TRBV28 and J is TRBJ1-6; D not resolved. V was trimmed by 11 bases and J by 14 bases, leaving 19 bases between them. Germline CDR1 and CDR2: MDHEN and SYDVKM. This CDR3 region has 12 residues.

This rearrangement joins TRBV7-2 to TRBJ2-1, with TRBD1 identical over 9 bases. Per germline, CDR1 SGHTA and CDR2 FQGNSA. Trimming took 5 bases from V and 7 from J; bases not matched to a gene: 6. The CDR3 runs 14 residues. CDR3 in amino acids: CASSGRDRVNEQFF. The CDR3 nucleotides are TGTGCCAGCAGCGGCCGGGACAGGGTGAATGAGCAGTTCTTC.

This chain joins TRBV7-9 and TRBJ1-2; D possibly corresponds to TRBD1 (6 bases). V lost 1 base and J 5 bases, leaving 11 bases between the germline ends. Germline assignment: CDR1 SEHNR and CDR2 FQNEAQ (reference sequence). CDR3 length: 14 residues. CDR3 in DNA: TGTGCCAGCAGCTTAGAAGTAGGGGGATATGGCTACACCTTC. This encodes CASSLEVGGYGYTF.

The rearrangement links TRBV9 to TRBJ1-4; D possibly corresponds to TRBD1 (5 bases). The germline V and J ends were trimmed by 2 bases and 8 bases, with 13 bases remaining between them. CDR3 length: 14 residues. CDR1 SGDLS and CDR2 YYNGEE come from the germline V gene. As DNA, the CDR3 is TGTGCCAGCAGCGTCGGGACCCGCGGGGAAAAACTGTTTTTT. Protein product: CASSVGTRGEKLFF.

The chain couples TRBV18 to TRBJ2-7; 10 nucleotides agree with TRBD1. The V and J ends lost 4 bases and 1 base, in that order; junction bases with no gene match: 4. The germline V gene has CDR1 KGHSH and CDR2 LQKENI. The CDR3 is made up of 15 amino acids. The CDR3 coding sequence is TGTGCCAGCTCACTGGGACAGGGGCCATCCTACGAGCAGTACGTC. Translating it yields CASSLGQGPSYEQYV.

This clone has more than one count but fewer than ten. V usage is TRBV28 and J usage is TRBJ2-7; D might be TRBD1 (6 bases). The CDR3 totals 12 residues. Per germline, CDR1 MDHEN and CDR2 SYDVKM. V lost 6 bases to trimming and J lost 6 bases, with 12 bases between them. The CDR3, as DNA: TGTGCCAGCAGCCCAGGGGATCGCGAGCAGTACGTC. It yields the protein CASSPGDREQYV.

V usage is TRBV4-3 and J usage is TRBJ1-2; a weak D match, TRBD1 (5 bases). V was trimmed by 8 bases and J by 4 bases, leaving 20 bases between them. Germline V gene lookup returns CDR1 LGHNA and CDR2 YSLEER. This CDR3 has 15 residues. The CDR3 region has the DNA TGCGCCAGCGAACCTTGGCCAGGGAGTCCCTATGGCTACACCTTC. Translation: CASEPWPGSPYGYTF.

This chain uses TRBV10-1 with TRBJ2-2, with TRBD1 matching 8 bases. Germline CDR1 is WNHNN and CDR2 is SYGVQD (reference sequence). The CDR3 totals 15 residues. V dropped 3 bases and J dropped 7; count of bases not matched to a gene: 7. In nucleotides, the CDR3 is TGCGCCAGCAGTGACCCGACAGGGGCGGGCGGGGAGCTGTTTTTT. The encoded protein is CASSDPTGAGGELFF.

This clone was seen only a few times. The chain uses TRBV4-1 and TRBJ2-4; the D is unclear. This CDR3 comprises 14 residues. V lost 0 bases and J 0 bases, leaving 3 bases between the germline ends. Germline CDR1 MGHRA, CDR2 YSYEKL. CDR3: CASSQDKAKNIQYF. Here the CDR3 DNA reads TGCGCCAGCAGCCAAGATAAAGCCAAAAACATTCAGTACTTC.

This clone occurred a few times. The rearrangement uses TRBV5-6 and TRBJ1-2; 7 nucleotides line up with TRBD1. CDR3 length: 16 amino acids. The germline gives CDR1 SGHDT, CDR2 YYEEEE. After removal of 4 bases from V and 5 bases from J, the junction contained 14 bases not matched to a gene. The CDR3 nucleotides are TGTGCCAGCAGCCCGCCGGGGGAGGGGGCCTCTTATGGCTACACCTTC. Translated, it gives CASSPPGEGASYGYTF.

This sequence joins TRBV15 and TRBJ1-1; D gene unclear. The CDR3 is 13 amino acids. Germline V gene lookup returns CDR1 LNHNV and CDR2 YYDKDF (reference sequence). V was pared by 1 base and J by 6 bases, with 9 bases between. The CDR3 DNA reads as TGTGCCACCAGCAGAGGGGCTTTGGCTGAAGCTTTCTTT. Its protein is CATSRGALAEAFF.

CDR3 bases: TGTGCCAGCAGGGGCAGGGGGACCTATAATTCACCCCTCCACTTT. As protein: CASRGRGTYNSPLHF. The chain is built from TRBV7-3 and TRBJ1-6, with 7 bases matching TRBD1. The length of the CDR3 is 15 residues. Germline V lookup: CDR1 SGHTA, CDR2 FQGTGA. After removal of 6 bases from V and 2 bases from J, the junction contained 4 bases not matched to a gene.

A few counts support this clone. V and J are TRBV4-3 and TRBJ1-6; TRBD1 is a possible D gene (6 bases). The length of the CDR3 is 15 residues. In germline, CDR1 is LGHNA, CDR2 YSLEER. The ends were cut back, 0 bases at V and 8 bases at J, with 11 bases in the middle. As DNA, the CDR3 is TGCGCCAGCAGCCAAGAAAAGGGGGTGGATTCACCCCTCCACTTT. This translates into CASSQEKGVDSPLHF.

The chain carries TRBV5-1 and TRBJ1-2; a possible D gene is TRBD1 (5 bases). This CDR3 is 14 amino acids long. V was trimmed by 0 bases and J by 7 bases, leaving 13 bases between them. The germline V gene encodes CDR1 SGHRS and CDR2 YFSETQ. The CDR3 loop reads CASSLAGSLGGYTF. The CDR3 DNA reads as TGCGCCAGCAGCTTGGCAGGGAGCCTGGGTGGCTACACCTTC.

This rearrangement joins TRBV12-5 to TRBJ2-7; D may correspond to TRBD1 or TRBD2 (5 bases each). Looked up from germline, CDR1 is LGHNT and CDR2 is FRNRAP. The CDR3 is 15 amino acids. The ends were cut back, 3 bases at V and 5 bases at J, with 17 bases in the middle. The CDR3 DNA reads TGTGCTAGTGGTTTTTTCCGGGGCAGCTTTAACGAGCAGTACTTC. It translates to CASGFFRGSFNEQYF. The variable domain in full, completed from reference TRBV12-5 and TRBJ2-7, reads DARVTQTPRHKVTEMGQEVTMRCQPILGHNTVFWYRQTMMQGLELLAYFRNRAPLDDSGMPKDRFSAEMPDATLATLKIQPSEPRDSAVYFCASGFFRGSFNEQYFGPGTRLTVT.

The chain uses TRBV5-6 and TRBJ1-2; the D gene is possibly TRBD1 (5 bases). Germline CDR1 reads SGHDT; CDR2 reads YYEEEE. CDR3 length: 15 amino acids. Deletions cut 2 bases from V and 5 bases from J, with 16 bases between. The CDR3 protein is CASSLQGPGGYGYTF. The CDR3 DNA follows: TGTGCCAGCAGCTTACAAGGCCCCGGGGGATATGGCTACACCTTC.

J is TRBJ2-7 and V is TRBV28; D is possibly TRBD2 (5 bases). Deletions cut 5 bases from V and 4 bases from J, with 6 bases between. The CDR3 covers 11 residues. Germline CDR1 MDHEN, CDR2 SYDVKM. The chain's CDR3 is CASSREYEQYF. CDR3 nucleotides: TGTGCCAGCAGTAGGGAGTACGAGCAGTACTTC. Full variable domain (remainder filled in from reference TRBV28 and TRBJ2-7): DVKVTQSSRYLVKRTGEKVFLECVQDMDHENMFWYRQDPGLGLRLIYFSYDVKMKEKGDIPEGYSVSREKKERFSLILESASTNQTSMYLCASSREYEQYFGPGTRLTVT.

The rearrangement links TRBV7-2 to TRBJ2-2, with 8 bases aligning to TRBD1. The V gene end was trimmed by 6 bases and the J gene end by 4 bases; junction bases not matched to a gene: 7. Per germline, CDR1 SGHTA and CDR2 FQGNSA. This CDR3 contains 15 residues. CDR3 in amino acids: CASSSFRGRTGELFF. The DNA for the CDR3 is TGTGCCAGCAGTTCATTCAGGGGGCGCACCGGGGAGCTGTTTTTT. The whole variable domain, remainder taken from reference TRBV7-2 and TRBJ2-2, is GAGVSQSPSNKVTEKGKDVELRCDPISGHTALYWYRQSLGQGLEFLIYFQGNSAPDKSGLPSDRFSAERTGGSVSTLTIQRTQQEDSAVYLCASSSFRGRTGELFFGEGSRLTVL.